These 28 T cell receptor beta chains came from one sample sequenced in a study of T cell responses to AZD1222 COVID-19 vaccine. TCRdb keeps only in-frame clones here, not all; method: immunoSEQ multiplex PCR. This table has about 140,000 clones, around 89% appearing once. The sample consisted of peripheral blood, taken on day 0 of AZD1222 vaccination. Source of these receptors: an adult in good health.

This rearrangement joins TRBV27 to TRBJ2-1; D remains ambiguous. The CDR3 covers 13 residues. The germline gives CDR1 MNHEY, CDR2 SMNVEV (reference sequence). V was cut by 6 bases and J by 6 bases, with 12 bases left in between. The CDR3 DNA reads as TGTGCCAGCAGGTTGGGCACCCGCAATGAGCAGTTCTTC. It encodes CASRLGTRNEQFF.

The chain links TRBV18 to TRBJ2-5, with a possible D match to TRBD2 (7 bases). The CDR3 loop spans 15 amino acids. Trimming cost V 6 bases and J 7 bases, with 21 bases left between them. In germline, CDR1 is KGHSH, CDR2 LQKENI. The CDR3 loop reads CASSGPRRGLGTQYF. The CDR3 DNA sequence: TGTGCCAGCTCTGGACCTCGGCGGGGGCTGGGGACCCAGTACTTC.

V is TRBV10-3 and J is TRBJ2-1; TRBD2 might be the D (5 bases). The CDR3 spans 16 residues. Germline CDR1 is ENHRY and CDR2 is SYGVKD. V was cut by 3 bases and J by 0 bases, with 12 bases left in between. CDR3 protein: CAISDEERSSYNEQFF. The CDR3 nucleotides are TGTGCCATCAGTGATGAAGAGCGGAGCTCCTACAATGAGCAGTTCTTC.

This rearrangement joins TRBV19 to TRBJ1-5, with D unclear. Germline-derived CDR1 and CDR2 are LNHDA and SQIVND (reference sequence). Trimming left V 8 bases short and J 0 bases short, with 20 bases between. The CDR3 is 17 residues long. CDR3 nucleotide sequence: TGTGCCAGTGTCGGGGAATCCTATCCGTATAGCAATCAGCCCCAGCATTTT. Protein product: CASVGESYPYSNQPQHF.

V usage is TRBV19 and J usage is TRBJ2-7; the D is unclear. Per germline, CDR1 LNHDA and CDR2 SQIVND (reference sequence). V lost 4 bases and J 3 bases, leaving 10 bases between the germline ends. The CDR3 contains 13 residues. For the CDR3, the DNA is TGTGCCAGTAGTACCACCTCAGGCTACGAGCAGTACTTC. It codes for CASSTTSGYEQYF.

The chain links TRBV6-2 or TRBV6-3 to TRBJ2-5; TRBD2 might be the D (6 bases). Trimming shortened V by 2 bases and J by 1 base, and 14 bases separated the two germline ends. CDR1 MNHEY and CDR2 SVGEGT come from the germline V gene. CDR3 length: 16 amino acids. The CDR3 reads CASSYGAGYLQETQYF. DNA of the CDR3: TGTGCCAGCAGTTACGGGGCGGGATACCTCCAAGAGACCCAGTACTTC.

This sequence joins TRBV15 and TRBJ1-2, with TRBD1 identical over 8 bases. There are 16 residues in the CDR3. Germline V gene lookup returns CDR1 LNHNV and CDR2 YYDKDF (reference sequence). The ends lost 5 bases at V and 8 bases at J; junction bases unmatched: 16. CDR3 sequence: CATSGRQGSSASGYTF. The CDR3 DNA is TGTGCCACCAGCGGACGACAGGGGTCGTCTGCGAGCGGCTACACCTTC.

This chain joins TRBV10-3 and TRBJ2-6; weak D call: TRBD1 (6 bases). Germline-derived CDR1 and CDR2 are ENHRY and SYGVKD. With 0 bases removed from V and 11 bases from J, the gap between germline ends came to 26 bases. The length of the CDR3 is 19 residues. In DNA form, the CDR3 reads TGTGCCATCAGTGAGTCGATCAAAGAAGGGGGTACTGGGAACGACGTCCTGACTTTC. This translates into CAISESIKEGGTGNDVLTF.

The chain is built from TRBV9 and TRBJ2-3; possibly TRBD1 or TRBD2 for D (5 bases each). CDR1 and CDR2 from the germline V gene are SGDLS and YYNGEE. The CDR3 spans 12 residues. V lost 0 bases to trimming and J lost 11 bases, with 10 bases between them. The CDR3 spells CASSVGAGRQYF. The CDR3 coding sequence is TGTGCCAGCAGCGTAGGGGCAGGGAGGCAGTATTTT.

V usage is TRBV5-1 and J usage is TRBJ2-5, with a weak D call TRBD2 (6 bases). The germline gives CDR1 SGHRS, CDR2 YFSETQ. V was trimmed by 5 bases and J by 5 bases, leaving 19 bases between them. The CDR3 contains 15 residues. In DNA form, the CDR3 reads TGCGCCAGCAGATTGACGGCGCGGGAATGGGAGACCCAGTACTTC. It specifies CASRLTAREWETQYF. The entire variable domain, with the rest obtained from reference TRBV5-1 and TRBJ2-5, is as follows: KAGVTQTPRYLIKTRGQQVTLSCSPISGHRSVSWYQQTPGQGLQFLFEYFSETQRNKGNFPGRFSGRQFSNSRSEMNVSTLELGDSALYLCASRLTAREWETQYFGPGTRLLVL.

The CDR3 DNA reads as TGCGCCAGCAGCCCAGCAGGGACCACTGAAGCTTTCTTT. It specifies CASSPAGTTEAFF. The chain carries TRBV4-3 and TRBJ1-1, with D maybe TRBD1 (5 bases). CDR3 length: 13 amino acids. Germline CDR1 is LGHNA and CDR2 is YSLEER. Trimming left V 4 bases short and J 4 bases short, with 10 bases between.

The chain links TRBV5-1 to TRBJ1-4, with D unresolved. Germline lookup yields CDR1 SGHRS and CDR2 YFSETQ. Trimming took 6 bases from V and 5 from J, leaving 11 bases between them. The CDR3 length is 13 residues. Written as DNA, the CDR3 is TGCGCCAGCACGGACTTCGGAAATGAAAAACTGTTTTTT. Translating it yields CASTDFGNEKLFF. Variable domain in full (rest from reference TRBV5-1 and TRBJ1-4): KAGVTQTPRYLIKTRGQQVTLSCSPISGHRSVSWYQQTPGQGLQFLFEYFSETQRNKGNFPGRFSGRQFSNSRSEMNVSTLELGDSALYLCASTDFGNEKLFFGSGTQLSVL.

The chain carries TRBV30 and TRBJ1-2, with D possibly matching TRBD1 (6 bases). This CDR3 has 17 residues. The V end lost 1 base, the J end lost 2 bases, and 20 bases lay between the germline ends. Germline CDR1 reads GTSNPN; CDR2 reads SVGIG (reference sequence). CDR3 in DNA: TGTGCCTGGAGTGAACAGGGTTTTTTCAGGACAAACTATGGCTACACCTTC. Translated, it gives CAWSEQGFFRTNYGYTF.

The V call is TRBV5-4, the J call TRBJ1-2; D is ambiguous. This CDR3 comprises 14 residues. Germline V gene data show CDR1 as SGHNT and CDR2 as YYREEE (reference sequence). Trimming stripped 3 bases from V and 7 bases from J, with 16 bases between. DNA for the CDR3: TGTGCCAGCAGCTCGTTCGAAGGAGCCCGTGGCTACACCTTC. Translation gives CASSSFEGARGYTF.

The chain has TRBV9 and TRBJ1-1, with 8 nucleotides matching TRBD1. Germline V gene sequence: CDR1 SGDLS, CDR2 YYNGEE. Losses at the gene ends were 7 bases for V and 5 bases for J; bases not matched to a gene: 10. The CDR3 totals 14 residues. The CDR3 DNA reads TGTGCCAGCGGGTCGGACAGGGAGGGGACTGAAGCTTTCTTT. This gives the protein CASGSDREGTEAFF.

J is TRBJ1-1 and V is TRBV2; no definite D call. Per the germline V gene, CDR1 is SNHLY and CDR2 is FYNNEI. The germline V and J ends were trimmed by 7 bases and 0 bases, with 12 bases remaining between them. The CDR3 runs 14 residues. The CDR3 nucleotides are TGTGCCAGCAACCCACACCAGTTGAACACTGAAGCTTTCTTT. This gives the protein CASNPHQLNTEAFF.

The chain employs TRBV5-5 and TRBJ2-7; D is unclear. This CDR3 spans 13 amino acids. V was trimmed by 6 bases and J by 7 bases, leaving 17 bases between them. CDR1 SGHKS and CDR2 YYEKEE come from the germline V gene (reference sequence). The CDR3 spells CASTLLGLGEQYF. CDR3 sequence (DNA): TGTGCCAGCACCCTCTTAGGGTTGGGTGAGCAGTACTTC.

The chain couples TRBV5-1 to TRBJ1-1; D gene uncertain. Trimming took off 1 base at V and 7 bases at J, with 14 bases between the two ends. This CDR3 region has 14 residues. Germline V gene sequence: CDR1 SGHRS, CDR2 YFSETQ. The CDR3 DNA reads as TGCGCCAGCAGCTTGTATAGGGTAGGTGGTGAAGCTTTCTTT. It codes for CASSLYRVGGEAFF.

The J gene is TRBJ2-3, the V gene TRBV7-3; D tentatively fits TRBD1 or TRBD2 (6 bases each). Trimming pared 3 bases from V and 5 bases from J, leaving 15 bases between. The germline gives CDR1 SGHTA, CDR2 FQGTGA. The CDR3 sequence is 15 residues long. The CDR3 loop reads CASSFRGGQGDTQYF. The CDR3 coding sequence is TGTGCCAGCAGCTTTAGAGGGGGGCAAGGAGATACGCAGTATTTT. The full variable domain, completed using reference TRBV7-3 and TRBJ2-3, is GAGVSQTPSNKVTEKGKYVELRCDPISGHTALYWYRQSLGQGPEFLIYFQGTGAADDSGLPNDRFFAVRPEGSVSTLKIQRTERGDSAVYLCASSFRGGQGDTQYFGPGTRLTVL.

The CDR3 coding sequence is TGTGCCAGCAGCTTGGGGGGACAGGGGGTAGCTGAAAAACTGTTTTTT. This sequence encodes CASSLGGQGVAEKLFF. This chain links TRBV5-8 with TRBJ1-4; 11 positions agree with TRBD1. With 0 bases clipped from V and 7 bases from J, the junction kept 5 bases outside the gene matches. The CDR3 totals 16 residues. The germline V gene encodes CDR1 SGHTS and CDR2 YDEGEE. Full variable domain (outside the CDR3, taken from reference TRBV5-8 and TRBJ1-4): EAGVTQSPTHLIKTRGQQATLRCSPISGHTSVYWYQQALGLGLQFLLWYDEGEERNRGNFPPRFSGRQFPNYSSELNVNALELEDSALYLCASSLGGQGVAEKLFFGSGTQLSVL.

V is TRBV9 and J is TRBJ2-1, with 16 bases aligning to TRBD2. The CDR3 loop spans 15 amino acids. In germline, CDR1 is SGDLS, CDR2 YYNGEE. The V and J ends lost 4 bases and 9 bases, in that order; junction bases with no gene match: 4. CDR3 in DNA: TGTGCCAGCAGCTTGGGACTAGCGGGGGGGAGTGAGCAGTTCTTC. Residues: CASSLGLAGGSEQFF. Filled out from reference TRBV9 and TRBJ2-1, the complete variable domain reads DSGVTQTPKHLITATGQRVTLRCSPRSGDLSVYWYQQSLDQGLQFLIQYYNGEERAKGNILERFSAQQFPDLHSELNLSSLELGDSALYFCASSLGLAGGSEQFFGPGTRLTVL.

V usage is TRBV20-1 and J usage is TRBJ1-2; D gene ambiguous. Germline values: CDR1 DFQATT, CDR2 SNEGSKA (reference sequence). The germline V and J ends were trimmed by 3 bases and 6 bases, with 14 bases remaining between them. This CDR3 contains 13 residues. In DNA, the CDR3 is TGCAGTGCTAGTAGCGGGGTGCGGAATGGCTACACCTTC. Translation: CSASSGVRNGYTF.

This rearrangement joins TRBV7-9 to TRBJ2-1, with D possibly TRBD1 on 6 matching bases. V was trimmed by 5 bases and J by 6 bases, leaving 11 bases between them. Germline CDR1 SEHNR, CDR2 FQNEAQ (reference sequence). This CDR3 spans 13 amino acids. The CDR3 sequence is CASSQTGFNEQFF. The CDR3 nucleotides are TGTGCCAGCAGCCAAACAGGGTTCAATGAGCAGTTCTTC.

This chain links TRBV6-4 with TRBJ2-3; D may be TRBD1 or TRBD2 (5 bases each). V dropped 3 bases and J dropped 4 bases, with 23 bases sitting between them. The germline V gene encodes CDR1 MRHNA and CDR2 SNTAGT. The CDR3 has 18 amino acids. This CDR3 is CASSEGVSSIVRPDTQYF. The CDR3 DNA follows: TGTGCCAGCAGTGAGGGGGTTTCATCCATTGTTCGCCCAGATACGCAGTATTTT.

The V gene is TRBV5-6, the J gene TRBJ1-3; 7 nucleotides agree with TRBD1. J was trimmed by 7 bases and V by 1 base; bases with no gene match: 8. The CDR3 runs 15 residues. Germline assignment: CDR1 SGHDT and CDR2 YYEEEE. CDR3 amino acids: CASSLFVTGSNTIYF. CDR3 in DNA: TGTGCCAGCAGCTTGTTCGTGACAGGGAGTAACACCATATATTTT.

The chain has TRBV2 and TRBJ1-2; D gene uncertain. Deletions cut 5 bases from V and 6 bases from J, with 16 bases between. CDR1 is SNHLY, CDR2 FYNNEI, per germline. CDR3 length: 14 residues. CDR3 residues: CASSLTGPGDGYTF. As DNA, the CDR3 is TGTGCCAGCAGTCTAACCGGACCGGGAGATGGCTACACCTTC.

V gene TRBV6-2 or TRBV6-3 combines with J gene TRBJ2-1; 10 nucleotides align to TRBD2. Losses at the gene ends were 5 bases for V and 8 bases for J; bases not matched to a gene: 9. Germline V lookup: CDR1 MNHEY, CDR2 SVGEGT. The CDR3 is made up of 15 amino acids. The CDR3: CASSLASGGADEQFF. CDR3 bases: TGTGCCAGCAGTCTCGCTAGCGGGGGCGCCGATGAGCAGTTCTTC.

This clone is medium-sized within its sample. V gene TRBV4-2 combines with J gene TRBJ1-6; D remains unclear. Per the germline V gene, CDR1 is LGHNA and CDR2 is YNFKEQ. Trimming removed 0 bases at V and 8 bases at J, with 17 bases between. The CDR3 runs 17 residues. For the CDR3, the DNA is TGTGCCAGCAGCCAAGATCGGGCGTCCGGGTCTGATTCACCCCTCCACTTT. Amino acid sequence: CASSQDRASGSDSPLHF.